Listed here are 23 T cell receptor beta chains from one sample, sequenced in a study of T cell changes during pregnancy in multiple sclerosis. TCRdb keeps only in-frame clones here, not all; method: immunoSEQ multiplex PCR. The table has some 51,000 clones, about 94% seen once. Sequencing was performed on CD4+ T cells from peripheral blood mononuclear cells, taken in the first trimester of pregnancy. These receptors were taken from a female donor with multiple sclerosis, enrolled in a pregnancy study.

The chain recombines TRBV6-5 with TRBJ1-1, with D maybe TRBD1 (5 bases). V lost 0 bases and J lost 5, with 13 bases in between. The germline V gene encodes CDR1 MNHEY and CDR2 SVGAGI. This CDR3 contains 15 residues. The CDR3 protein is CASSYSIPGGTEAFF. The DNA of the CDR3 is TGTGCCAGCAGTTACTCGATTCCGGGGGGAACTGAAGCTTTCTTT.

This sequence joins TRBV18 and TRBJ1-6, with a weak D call TRBD1 (5 bases). CDR1 KGHSH and CDR2 LQKENI come from the germline V gene. CDR3 size: 14 residues. The V end was cut by 6 bases, the J end by 5 bases, with 11 bases between. CDR3 nucleotide sequence: TGTGCCAGCTCCTCCGGGGGTAATAATTCACCCCTCCACTTT. This sequence encodes CASSSGGNNSPLHF. The variable domain in full, with the rest retrieved from reference TRBV18 and TRBJ1-6, is NAGVMQNPRHLVRRRGQEARLRCSPMKGHSHVYWYRQLPEEGLKFMVYLQKENIIDESGMPKERFSAEFPKEGPSILRIQQVVRGDSAAYFCASSSGGNNSPLHFGNGTRLTVT.

The chain employs TRBV7-2 and TRBJ2-2; 14 nucleotides match TRBD2. CDR1 is SGHTA, CDR2 FQGNSA, per germline. The CDR3 spans 17 residues. The V and J ends lost 5 bases and 4 bases, in that order; junction bases with no gene match: 6. CDR3 in amino acids: CASSHRTSGGITGELFF. CDR3 sequence (DNA): TGTGCCAGCAGCCATCGGACTAGCGGGGGGATCACCGGGGAGCTGTTTTTT.

The gene calls are TRBV5-1 and TRBJ2-7; 7 bases align to TRBD2. V lost 5 bases to trimming and J lost 2 bases; unmatched junction nucleotides: 4. The length of the CDR3 is 13 residues. The germline CDR1 and CDR2 sequences are SGHRS and YFSETQ. This chain's CDR3 is CASSRDYTYEQYF. The CDR3, as DNA: TGCGCCAGCAGTAGGGACTATACCTACGAGCAGTACTTC.

As DNA, the CDR3 is TGTGCCAGCAGGCCGGGCGATGACAGCTATGGCTACACCTTC. It translates to CASRPGDDSYGYTF. This rearrangement joins TRBV9 to TRBJ1-2, with TRBD1 as a possible D gene (5 bases). Trimming cost V 5 bases and J 4 bases, with 15 bases left between them. The V gene's germline CDR1 is SGDLS and CDR2 YYNGEE. CDR3 length equals 14 residues.

The chain employs TRBV2 and TRBJ2-2, with TRBD1 matching 7 bases. The germline CDR1 and CDR2 sequences are SNHLY and FYNNEI. V trimming: 4 bases; J trimming: 4 bases; junction bases outside the gene matches: 6. CDR3 length equals 15 residues. The DNA for the CDR3 is TGTGCCAGCAGTGGCCAGGGGGTGAGCACCGGGGAGCTGTTTTTT. This sequence encodes CASSGQGVSTGELFF. Combining the CDR3 with reference TRBV2 and TRBJ2-2 gives the whole variable domain EPEVTQTPSHQVTQMGQEVILRCVPISNHLYFYWYRQILGQKVEFLVSFYNNEISEKSEIFDDQFSVERPDGSNFTLKIRSTKLEDSAMYFCASSGQGVSTGELFFGEGSRLTVL.

The chain recombines TRBV5-1 with TRBJ2-7; 13 bases match TRBD2. Germline lookup yields CDR1 SGHRS and CDR2 YFSETQ. The CDR3 is made up of 15 amino acids. After removal of 5 bases from V and 3 bases from J, the junction contained 5 bases not matched to a gene. CDR3 loop: CASRSGTSGDYEQYF. The DNA for the CDR3 is TGCGCCAGCAGGTCCGGGACTAGCGGGGACTACGAGCAGTACTTC.

This clone was observed a single time. The V gene is TRBV4-1, the J gene TRBJ1-2; tentatively, D is TRBD1 (6 bases). Trimming stripped 0 bases from V and 2 bases from J, with 16 bases between. The CDR3 extends over 17 amino acids. The germline V gene encodes CDR1 MGHRA and CDR2 YSYEKL. The CDR3 DNA reads TGCGCCAGCAGCCAAGATCATGGACAGCAGGGCAACTATGGCTACACCTTC. Protein sequence: CASSQDHGQQGNYGYTF.

The chain joins TRBV5-4 to TRBJ2-7, with D unresolved. Germline CDR1 and CDR2: SGHNT and YYREEE (reference sequence). The CDR3 has 15 amino acids. V lost 0 bases to trimming and J lost 0 bases, with 10 bases between them. DNA of the CDR3: TGTGCCAGCAGCTTGGGGGCCTTAAGCTCCTACGAGCAGTACTTC. This encodes CASSLGALSSYEQYF. Combining the CDR3 with reference TRBV5-4 and TRBJ2-7 gives the whole variable domain ETGVTQSPTHLIKTRGQQVTLRCSSQSGHNTVSWYQQALGQGPQFIFQYYREEENGRGNFPPRFSGLQFPNYSSELNVNALELDDSALYLCASSLGALSSYEQYFGPGTRLTVT.

The chain employs TRBV4-1 and TRBJ2-3, with 8 bases that match TRBD2. CDR1 and CDR2 from the germline V gene are MGHRA and YSYEKL. The V gene end was trimmed by 4 bases and the J gene end by 0 bases; junction bases not matched to a gene: 9. The CDR3 runs 17 residues. The CDR3 DNA sequence: TGCGCCAGCAGCCCCGGACTAGCAGAACCTAGCACAGATACGCAGTATTTT. It is translated as CASSPGLAEPSTDTQYF.

J is TRBJ2-5 and V is TRBV21-1; the table's D call, TRBD2, has no DNA check behind it. TRBV21-1 is given as a pseudogene. The CDR3 extends over 15 amino acids. The CDR3 protein is CASSKALSGEETQYF. CDR3 nucleotides: TGTGCCAGCAGCAAAGCGCTGAGCGGGGAAGAGACCCAGTACTTC.

V gene TRBV2 combines with J gene TRBJ2-5, with TRBD1 matching over 10 bases. Germline loops: CDR1 SNHLY, CDR2 FYNNEI. Trimming took 6 bases from V and 4 from J; bases not matched to a gene: 5. The CDR3 runs 14 residues. The CDR3 is CASSGGTGVETQYF. The CDR3, as DNA: TGTGCCAGCAGCGGTGGGACAGGGGTAGAGACCCAGTACTTC.

The chain links TRBV7-6 to TRBJ2-7; 10 bases map to TRBD1. The J segment lost 1 base and the V segment lost 5 bases, leaving 14 bases of the junction unmatched. The germline CDR1 and CDR2 sequences are SGHVS and FNYEAQ. The CDR3 contains 18 residues. CDR3 sequence (DNA): TGTGCCAGCAGCCCCCGCCCAGTGACAGGGGGCTTTTCCTACGAGCAGTACTTC. This sequence encodes CASSPRPVTGGFSYEQYF.

The chain has TRBV4-1 and TRBJ2-7; D may be TRBD1 (5 bases). The V and J ends lost 2 bases and 3 bases respectively, with 14 bases between them. Germline V gene sequence: CDR1 MGHRA, CDR2 YSYEKL. This CDR3 is built from 15 residues. This chain's CDR3 is CASSQYKGLHYEQYF. In nucleotides, the CDR3 is TGCGCCAGCAGCCAATATAAGGGGCTCCACTACGAGCAGTACTTC.

This chain connects TRBV7-3 to TRBJ2-1, with a tentative D call TRBD1 (6 bases). The V gene lost 4 bases and the J gene lost 8 bases, with 9 bases spanning the gap. There are 12 residues in the CDR3. CDR1 and CDR2 (germline): SGHTA, FQGTGA. The CDR3 DNA reads as TGTGCCAGCAGCTACCGGACAGATGAGCAGTTCTTC. Protein: CASSYRTDEQFF. Filled out from reference TRBV7-3 and TRBJ2-1, the complete variable domain reads GAGVSQTPSNKVTEKGKYVELRCDPISGHTALYWYRQSLGQGPEFLIYFQGTGAADDSGLPNDRFFAVRPEGSVSTLKIQRTERGDSAVYLCASSYRTDEQFFGPGTRLTVL.

This chain uses TRBV10-2 with TRBJ2-3; D is unresolved. V was shortened by 9 bases and J by 3 bases, with 16 bases between the two germline ends. The CDR3 is made up of 14 amino acids. CDR1 is WSHSY, CDR2 SAAADI, per germline. The CDR3, as DNA: TGCGCCAGTAAATTAACCTCCGGGACAGATACGCAGTATTTT. Translating gives CASKLTSGTDTQYF.

This clone was found once. The chain uses TRBV5-1 and TRBJ2-7, with 9 bases lining up with TRBD1. Looked up from germline, CDR1 is SGHRS and CDR2 is YFSETQ. Trimming removed 3 bases from V and 7 bases from J; junction bases left unmatched: 5. The CDR3 has 13 residues. In DNA, the CDR3 is TGCGCCAGCAGCTCAGGGACAGGGCTTGAGCAGTACTTC. It yields the protein CASSSGTGLEQYF.

Here the CDR3 reads CASSATDSGFGNTIYF. The CDR3 coding sequence is TGTGCCAGCAGCGCCACCGATTCAGGGTTTGGAAACACCATATATTTT. The gene calls are TRBV9 and TRBJ1-3, with a tentative D call TRBD1 (5 bases). CDR3 length: 16 amino acids. Trimming cost V 3 bases and J 3 bases, with 16 bases left between them. Germline CDR1 is SGDLS and CDR2 is YYNGEE.

The chain combines TRBV30 with TRBJ1-4, with D uncertain. Trimming left V 1 base short and J 0 bases short, with 9 bases between. CDR3 length: 15 amino acids. CDR1 and CDR2 from the germline V gene are GTSNPN and SVGIG (reference sequence). CDR3 sequence: CAWSGHSATNEKLFF. The CDR3 DNA reads TGTGCCTGGAGTGGCCATAGTGCAACTAATGAAAAACTGTTTTTT.

The genes are TRBV9 and TRBJ1-1; perhaps TRBD1 as D (6 bases). Looked up from germline, CDR1 is SGDLS and CDR2 is YYNGEE. This CDR3 is built from 13 residues. The V end lost 0 bases, the J end lost 3 bases, and 6 bases lay between the germline ends. CDR3 in amino acids: CASSVEGDTEAFF. For the CDR3, the DNA is TGTGCCAGCAGCGTAGAGGGGGACACTGAAGCTTTCTTT.

V usage is TRBV6-6 and J usage is TRBJ2-7; no definite D call. Trimming left V 11 bases short and J 4 bases short, with 12 bases between. This CDR3 is built from 11 residues. Germline CDR1 is MNHNY and CDR2 is SVGAGI (reference sequence). The CDR3 spells CAVVYGYEQYF. CDR3 nucleotides: TGTGCCGTAGTCTACGGGTACGAGCAGTACTTC.

The V and J genes are TRBV5-4 and TRBJ2-7; D call uncertain. CDR1 and CDR2 from the germline V gene are SGHNT and YYREEE (reference sequence). Deletions cut 0 bases from V and 4 bases from J, with 5 bases between. The length of the CDR3 is 12 residues. The CDR3, as DNA: TGTGCCAGCAGCTTGGATGCGTACGAGCAGTACTTC. It translates to CASSLDAYEQYF.

The chain joins TRBV5-4 to TRBJ2-5; tentatively, D is TRBD2 (5 bases). There are 13 residues in the CDR3. With 4 bases removed from V and 1 base from J, the gap between germline ends came to 8 bases. CDR1 and CDR2 (germline): SGHNT, YYREEE (reference sequence). The CDR3 nucleotides read TGTGCCAGCAGCCGAGCGGCCCAAGAGACCCAGTACTTC. This gives the protein CASSRAAQETQYF.